Sequencing of this TCR beta chain was carried out in a study of somatic mutations in cytotoxic T cells in rheumatoid arthritis. In this sample, this clone turned up once. Under the authors' procedure: Rarely did patient CD8+ clones above 1% match published virus-specific TCRB sequences. The repertoire was sequenced with immunoSEQ multiplex PCR; TCRdb's copy has only in-frame clones and lacks some. D and trimming were read from the DNA, whereas the V and J calls and clone size are those reported in that table. The profile shows approximately 6,400 clones, approximately 80% of them singletons. V gave up 6 bases and J gave up 7 bases; unmatched junction bases: 13. Germline CDR1 and CDR2: SGHAT and FQNNGV. This CDR3 contains 16 residues.

V is TRBV11-2 and J is TRBJ2-1; TRBD1 aligns across 9 bases. The sequencing here drew on CD8+ T cells sorted from blood, taken at a follow-up visit. This receptor was identified in a woman aged 70-85 years with rheumatoid arthritis. The CDR3 protein is CASRTQGTGKGNEQFF. Written as DNA, the CDR3 is TGTGCCAGCAGGACTCAAGGGACAGGGAAGGGAAATGAGCAGTTCTTC.